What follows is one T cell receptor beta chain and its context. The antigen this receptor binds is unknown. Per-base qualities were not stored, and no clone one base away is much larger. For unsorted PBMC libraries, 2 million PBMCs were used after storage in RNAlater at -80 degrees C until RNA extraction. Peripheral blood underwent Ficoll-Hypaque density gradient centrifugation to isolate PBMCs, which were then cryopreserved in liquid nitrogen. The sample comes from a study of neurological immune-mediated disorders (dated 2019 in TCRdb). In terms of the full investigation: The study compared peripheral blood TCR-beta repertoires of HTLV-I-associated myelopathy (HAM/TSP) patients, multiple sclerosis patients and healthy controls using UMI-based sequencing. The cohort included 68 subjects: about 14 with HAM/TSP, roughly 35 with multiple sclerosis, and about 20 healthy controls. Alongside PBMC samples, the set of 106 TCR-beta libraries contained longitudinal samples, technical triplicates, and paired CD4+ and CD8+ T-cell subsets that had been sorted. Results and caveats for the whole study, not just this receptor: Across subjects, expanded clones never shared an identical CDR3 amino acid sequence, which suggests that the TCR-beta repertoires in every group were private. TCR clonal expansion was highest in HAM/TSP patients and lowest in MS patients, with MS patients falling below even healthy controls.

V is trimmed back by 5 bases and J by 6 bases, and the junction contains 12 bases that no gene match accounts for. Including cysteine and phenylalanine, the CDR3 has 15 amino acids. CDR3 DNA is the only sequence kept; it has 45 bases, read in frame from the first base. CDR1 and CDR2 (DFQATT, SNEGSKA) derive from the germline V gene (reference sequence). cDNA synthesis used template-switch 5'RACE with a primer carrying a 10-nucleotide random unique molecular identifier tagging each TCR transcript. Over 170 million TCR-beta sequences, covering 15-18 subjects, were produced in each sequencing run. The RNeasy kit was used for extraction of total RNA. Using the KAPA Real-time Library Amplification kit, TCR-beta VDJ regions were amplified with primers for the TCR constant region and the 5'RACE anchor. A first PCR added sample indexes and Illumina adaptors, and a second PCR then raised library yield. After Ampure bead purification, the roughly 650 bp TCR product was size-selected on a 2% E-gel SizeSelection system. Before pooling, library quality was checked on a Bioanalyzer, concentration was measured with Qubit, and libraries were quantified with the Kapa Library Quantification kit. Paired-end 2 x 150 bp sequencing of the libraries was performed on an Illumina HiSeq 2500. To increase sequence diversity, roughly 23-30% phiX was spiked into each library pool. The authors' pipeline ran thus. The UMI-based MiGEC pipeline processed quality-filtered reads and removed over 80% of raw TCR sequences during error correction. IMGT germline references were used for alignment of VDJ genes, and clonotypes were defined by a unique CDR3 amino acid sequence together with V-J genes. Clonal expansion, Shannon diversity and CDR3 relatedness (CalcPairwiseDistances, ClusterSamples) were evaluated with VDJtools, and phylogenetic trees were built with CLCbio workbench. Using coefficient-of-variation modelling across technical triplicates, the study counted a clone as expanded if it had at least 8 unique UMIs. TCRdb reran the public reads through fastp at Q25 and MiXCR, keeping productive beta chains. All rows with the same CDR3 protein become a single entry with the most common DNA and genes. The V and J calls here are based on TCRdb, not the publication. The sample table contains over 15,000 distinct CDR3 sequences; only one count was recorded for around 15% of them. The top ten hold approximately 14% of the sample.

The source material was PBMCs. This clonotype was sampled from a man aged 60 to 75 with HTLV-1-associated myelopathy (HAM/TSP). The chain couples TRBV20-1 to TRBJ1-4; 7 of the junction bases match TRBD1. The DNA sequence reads TGCAGTGCTCCCATACAGGGGATAGGGGATGAAAAACTGTTTTTT. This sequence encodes CSAPIQGIGDEKLFF.